Following are 14 T cell receptor beta chains from one sample sequenced in a study of blood T cell repertoires in COVID-19. Here immunoSEQ multiplex PCR was the method, and the copy in TCRdb shows in-frame clones only, minus some. The sample holds around 300,000 clones, 80% to 90% seen once. Sequencing used PBMCs or T cells enriched from blood (not recorded which). The source is a man aged 30-40 years who had recovered from COVID-19.

This clone showed up just a few times. The J gene is TRBJ2-6, the V gene TRBV6-1; a weak D match, TRBD1 (5 bases). The CDR3 covers 14 residues. Per germline, CDR1 MNHNS and CDR2 SASEGT. V shed 3 bases and J shed 2 bases, with 5 bases lying between them. This CDR3 is CASSDRAGANVLTF. In DNA, the CDR3 is TGTGCCAGCAGTGACAGGGCTGGGGCCAACGTCCTGACTTTC.

The chain joins TRBV9 to TRBJ1-6; 7 bases line up with TRBD1. Germline CDR1 is SGDLS and CDR2 is YYNGEE. This CDR3 spans 15 amino acids. Losses at the gene ends were 2 bases for V and 10 bases for J; bases not matched to a gene: 9. CDR3 sequence (DNA): TGTGCCAGCAGCGTTACAGGGGCCGATCGATCACCCCTCCACTTT. Translation gives CASSVTGADRSPLHF.

The V call is TRBV13, the J call TRBJ1-1, with TRBD1 as a possible D gene (6 bases). Germline CDR1 and CDR2: PRHDT and FYEKMQ (reference sequence). V gave up 0 bases and J gave up 0 bases, with 11 bases separating them. This CDR3 has 16 residues. This CDR3 is CASSLGRGNMNTEAFF. CDR3 sequence (DNA): TGTGCCAGCAGCTTAGGTAGGGGGAACATGAACACTGAAGCTTTCTTT.

This chain connects TRBV12-3 or TRBV12-4 to TRBJ1-1; possibly TRBD1 for D (5 bases). V was trimmed by 0 bases and J by 10 bases, leaving 12 bases between them. CDR3 length: 13 amino acids. In nucleotides, the CDR3 is TGTGCCAGCAGTTTAGCTGGGGCCCTGGGAGCTTTCTTT. It encodes CASSLAGALGAFF.

V gene TRBV9 combines with J gene TRBJ2-1; the D gene is possibly TRBD1 (5 bases). Germline V gives CDR1 SGDLS, CDR2 YYNGEE. The CDR3 is made up of 15 amino acids. The V end was cut by 0 bases, the J end by 3 bases, with 10 bases between. CDR3 region: CASSVGQTGYNEQFF. DNA for the CDR3: TGTGCCAGCAGCGTAGGACAGACGGGCTACAATGAGCAGTTCTTC.

The genes are TRBV11-2 and TRBJ2-5; TRBD2 aligns across 7 bases. V shed 5 bases, J shed 3 bases, and the junction held 12 bases outside the gene matches. The CDR3 has 16 residues. Germline CDR1 is SGHAT and CDR2 is FQNNGV. The CDR3 is CASSPRSGVWEETQYF. CDR3 DNA: TGTGCCAGCAGCCCAAGGAGCGGGGTTTGGGAAGAGACCCAGTACTTC.

This clone appeared a few times. The chain recombines TRBV18 with TRBJ2-7; TRBD1 matches at 10 bases. Per the germline V gene, CDR1 is KGHSH and CDR2 is LQKENI. Trimming cost V 2 bases and J 4 bases; bases outside gene matches: 2. The CDR3 contains 14 residues. The CDR3: CASSPRQGAYEQYF. The DNA for the CDR3 is TGTGCCAGCTCACCAAGACAGGGGGCTTACGAGCAGTACTTC.

The genes are TRBV3-1 (or the pseudogene TRBV3-2) and TRBJ1-4; 10 nucleotides align to TRBD1. V shed 8 bases and J 6 bases; nucleotides not matched to a gene: 9. This CDR3 spans 15 amino acids. Germline V gene sequence: CDR1 LGHDT, CDR2 YNNKEL (reference sequence). The CDR3 nucleotides are TGTGCCAGCGGGGGGCCCGGGACAGGGGATGAAAAACTGTTTTTT. It is translated as CASGGPGTGDEKLFF.

This chain uses TRBV7-9 with TRBJ2-7; 10 nucleotides match TRBD1. V lost 6 bases and J lost 2; bases outside the gene matches: 4. Per the germline V gene, CDR1 is SEHNR and CDR2 is FQNEAQ (reference sequence). This CDR3 comprises 14 residues. CDR3 sequence: CASSGTGAPYEQYF. For the CDR3, the DNA is TGTGCCAGCAGTGGGACAGGGGCGCCCTACGAGCAGTACTTC.

The J gene is TRBJ2-5, the V gene TRBV6-5; a weak D match, TRBD1 (6 bases). CDR3 length: 13 amino acids. The germline V gene encodes CDR1 MNHEY and CDR2 SVGAGI. Trimming left V 6 bases short and J 2 bases short, with 10 bases between. The CDR3 nucleotides read TGTGCCAGCAGACAGGGTGGGCAAGAGACCCAGTACTTC. Encoded protein: CASRQGGQETQYF.

The chain has TRBV25-1 and TRBJ1-4; D is possibly TRBD1 (6 bases). V was shortened by 5 bases and J by 8 bases, with 12 bases between the two germline ends. The V gene's germline CDR1 is MGHDK and CDR2 SYGVNS. The CDR3 runs 13 residues. The CDR3 DNA reads TGTGCCAGCAGTTTAGGGGGTCGGGAAAAACTGTTTTTT. Encoded protein: CASSLGGREKLFF.

This chain connects TRBV5-6 to TRBJ1-2; a weak D match, TRBD1 (6 bases). Trimming took 2 bases from V and 8 from J, leaving 16 bases between them. The CDR3 contains 14 residues. Germline V gives CDR1 SGHDT, CDR2 YYEEEE. This CDR3 is CASSFAGQGRGYTF. The CDR3 coding sequence is TGTGCCAGCAGCTTCGCTGGTCAGGGGAGAGGCTACACCTTC. The variable domain in full, completed from reference TRBV5-6 and TRBJ1-2, reads DAGVTQSPTHLIKTRGQQVTLRCSPKSGHDTVSWYQQALGQGPQFIFQYYEEEERQRGNFPDRFSGHQFPNYSSELNVNALLLGDSALYLCASSFAGQGRGYTFGSGTRLTVV.

The chain employs TRBV19 and TRBJ2-1; no definite D call. The ends were cut back, 3 bases at V and 2 bases at J, with 8 bases in the middle. Germline CDR1 reads LNHDA; CDR2 reads SQIVND (reference sequence). The CDR3 contains 14 residues. The CDR3 sequence: CASSINRAYNEQFF. The CDR3 coding sequence is TGTGCCAGTAGTATTAATCGGGCCTACAATGAGCAGTTCTTC.

This chain uses TRBV5-1 with TRBJ2-1; 11 bases agree with TRBD1. Germline V gene data show CDR1 as SGHRS and CDR2 as YFSETQ. The J segment lost 8 bases and the V segment lost 3 bases, leaving 4 bases of the junction unmatched. CDR3 length: 14 amino acids. The CDR3 loop reads CASSWTGGRDEQFF. DNA of the CDR3: TGCGCCAGCAGCTGGACAGGGGGCAGGGATGAGCAGTTCTTC.